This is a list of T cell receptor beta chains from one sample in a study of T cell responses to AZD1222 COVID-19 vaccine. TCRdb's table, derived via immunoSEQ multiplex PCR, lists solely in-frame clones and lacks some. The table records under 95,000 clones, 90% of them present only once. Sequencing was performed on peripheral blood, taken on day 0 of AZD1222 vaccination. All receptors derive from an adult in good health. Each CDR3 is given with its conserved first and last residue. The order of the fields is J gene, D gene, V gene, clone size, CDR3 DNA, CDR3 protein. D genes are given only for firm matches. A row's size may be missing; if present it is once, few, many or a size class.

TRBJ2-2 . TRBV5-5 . TGTGCCAGCAGCTTGGGGCATTTCACCGGGGAGCTGTTTTTT CASSLGHFTGELFF
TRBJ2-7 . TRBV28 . TGTGCCAGCAGGGGGGAGGACTGGGGAATAGGCTACGAGCAGTACTTC CASRGEDWGIGYEQYF
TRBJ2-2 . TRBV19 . TGTGCCAGTAGTCCAGGGGTTAGTGGCACCGGGGAGCTGTTTTTT CASSPGVSGTGELFF
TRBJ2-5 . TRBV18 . TGTGCCAGCTCACCTCGAGCACAAGAGACCCAGTACTTC CASSPRAQETQYF
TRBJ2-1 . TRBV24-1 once TGTGCCACCAGTGACCTAACCCTGGGAGAGCAGTTCTTC CATSDLTLGEQFF
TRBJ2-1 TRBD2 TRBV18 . TGTGCCAGCTCATTTCGGGGGGATACCTACAATGAGCAGTTCTTC CASSFRGDTYNEQFF
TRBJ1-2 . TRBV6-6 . TGTGCCAGCAGTCCTTCGCCCGGGTATGGCTACACCTTC CASSPSPGYGYTF
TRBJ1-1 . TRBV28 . TGTGCCAGCAGGGCAGGGCCCATGAACACTGAAGCTTTCTTT CASRAGPMNTEAFF
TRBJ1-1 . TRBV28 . TGTGCCAGCAGTTTTAGGCCCAACACTGAAGCTTTCTTT CASSFRPNTEAFF
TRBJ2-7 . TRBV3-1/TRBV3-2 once TGTGCCAGCAGCCGAACAAGGGGCCCCTACGAGCAGTACTTC CASSRTRGPYEQYF
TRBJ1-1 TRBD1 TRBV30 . TGTGCCTGGAGCCCGGGGAGATACAGGGGGATCGATGAAAACACTGAAGCTTTCTTT CAWSPGRYRGIDENTEAFF
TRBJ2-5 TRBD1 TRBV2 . TGTGCCAGCAACGGTGACTCCCTCAGGGGGGAGACCCAGTACTTC CASNGDSLRGETQYF
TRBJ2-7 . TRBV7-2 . TGTGCCAGCAGCCCGGTTAAGAGTGCGGACGAGCAGTACTTC CASSPVKSADEQYF
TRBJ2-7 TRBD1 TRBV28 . TGTGCCAGCAGTTTGTCATCACAGGGGTCCCCCCACTACGAGCAGTACTTC CASSLSSQGSPHYEQYF
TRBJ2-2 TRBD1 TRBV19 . TGTGCCAGTAGTATAGGGGGGACAGCAAACACCGGGGAGCTGTTTTTT CASSIGGTANTGELFF
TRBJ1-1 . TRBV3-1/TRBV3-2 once TGTGCCAGCCGGGAGGGCGCCTTGAGCACTGAAGCTTTCTTT CASREGALSTEAFF
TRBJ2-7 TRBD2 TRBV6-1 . TGTGCCAGCAGTGACCAGGGACTATGGGAGCAGTACTTC CASSDQGLWEQYF
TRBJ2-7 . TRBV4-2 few TGTGCCAGCAGCCAAGAGGGACTGAGCTCCTACGAGCAGTACTTC CASSQEGLSSYEQYF
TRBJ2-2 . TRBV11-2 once TGTGCCAGCAGCTACAGAGAGGTTAAGGGACAGAACACCGGGGAGCTGTTTTTT CASSYREVKGQNTGELFF
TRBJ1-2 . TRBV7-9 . TGTGCCAGCAGCTACGACAGGACTGGCTACACCTTC CASSYDRTGYTF
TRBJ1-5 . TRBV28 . TGTGCCAGCAGTTTTTGGGGGGAGGGGCGCAATCAGCCCCAGCATTTT CASSFWGEGRNQPQHF
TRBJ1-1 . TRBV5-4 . TGTGCCAGCAGCGTTGGATTAACAGGCGAGAACACTGAAGCTTTCTTT CASSVGLTGENTEAFF